This T cell receptor beta chain was identified during a study of T cell changes during pregnancy in multiple sclerosis. TCRdb's table, derived via immunoSEQ multiplex PCR, lists solely in-frame clones and lacks some. The table lists about 120,000 clones, 90% to 95% of them singletons. Source: peripheral blood, taken before pregnancy. The TCR sequence derives from a female donor with multiple sclerosis, enrolled in a pregnancy study.

The CDR3 DNA follows: TGTGCCACCTTCCCAGGGGTCGGGCAGCCCCAGCATTTT. Encoded protein: CATFPGVGQPQHF. The chain joins TRBV28 to TRBJ1-5, with D tentatively TRBD1 (6 bases). CDR3 size: 13 residues. V was pared by 10 bases and J by 7 bases, with 17 bases between. Looked up from germline, CDR1 is MDHEN and CDR2 is SYDVKM.